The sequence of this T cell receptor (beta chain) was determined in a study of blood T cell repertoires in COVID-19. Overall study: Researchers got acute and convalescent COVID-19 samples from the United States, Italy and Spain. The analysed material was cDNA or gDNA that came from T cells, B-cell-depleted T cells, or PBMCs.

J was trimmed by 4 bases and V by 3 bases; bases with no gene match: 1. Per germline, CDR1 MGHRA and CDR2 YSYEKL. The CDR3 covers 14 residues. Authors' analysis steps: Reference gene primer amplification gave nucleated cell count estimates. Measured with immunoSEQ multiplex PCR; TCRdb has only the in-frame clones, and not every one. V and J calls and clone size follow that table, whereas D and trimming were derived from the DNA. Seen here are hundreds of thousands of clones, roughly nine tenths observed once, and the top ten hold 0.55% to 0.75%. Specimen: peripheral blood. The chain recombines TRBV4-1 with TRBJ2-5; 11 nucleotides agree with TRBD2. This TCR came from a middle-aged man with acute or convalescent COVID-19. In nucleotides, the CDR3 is TGCGCCAGCAGCCAGCTAGCGGGAGGAGAGACCCAGTACTTC. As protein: CASSQLAGGETQYF.